A selection of T cell receptor beta chains follows, all from one sample in a study of blood T cell repertoires in COVID-19. Measured with immunoSEQ multiplex PCR; TCRdb has only the in-frame clones, and not every one. Of 200,000 to 250,000 clones listed, approximately 90% were seen once; the top ten hold approximately 3.7%. Sequenced material: PBMCs or T cells enriched from blood (not recorded which). Receptors originate from a woman younger than 45 who had recovered from COVID-19. Both conserved end residues are part of each CDR3. Each record gives: D gene, J gene, V gene, clone size, CDR3 DNA, CDR3 protein. D genes are given only for firm matches. Not all rows give a size; the values are once, few, many and, for expanded clones, a class.

NA,TRBJ1-1,TRBV7-2,NA,TGTGCCAGCAGCTGGGGGGGCTTGGGGACTGAAGCTTTCTTT,CASSWGGLGTEAFF
NA,TRBJ1-2,TRBV7-9,few,TGTGCCAGCAGAGGAACCCCTACGCGGCATATTAACTATGGCTACACCTTC,CASRGTPTRHINYGYTF
NA,TRBJ1-6,TRBV18,few,TGTGCCAGCTCACCACTGCAGGGATCTAATTCACCCCTCCACTTT,CASSPLQGSNSPLHF
TRBD1,TRBJ1-1,TRBV19,NA,TGTGCCAGTAGTATAATTCGACAGGGGCGGAACACTGAAGCTTTCTTT,CASSIIRQGRNTEAFF
NA,TRBJ1-4,TRBV5-1,NA,TGCGCCAGCAGCTTGCCTGGCGGCCGTAATGAAAAACTGTTTTTT,CASSLPGGRNEKLFF
NA,TRBJ2-5,TRBV9,NA,TGTGCCAGCACGCCGGCTCGGGAGCGTCAAGAGACCCAGTACTTC,CASTPARERQETQYF
TRBD1,TRBJ1-6,TRBV27,NA,TGTGCCAGCAGTTTGGACAGGATAAATTCACCCCTCCACTTT,CASSLDRINSPLHF
NA,TRBJ2-1,TRBV28,NA,TGTGCCAGCACCCCAGCGCTGGACTGGAGGAATGAGCAGTTCTTC,CASTPALDWRNEQFF
TRBD1,TRBJ1-2,TRBV5-4,NA,TGTGCCAGCAGCTTGGAACAGGGGTTACTAGCTAACTATGGCTACACCTTC,CASSLEQGLLANYGYTF
NA,TRBJ2-1,TRBV11-3,NA,TGTGCCAGCAGCTCCTCACGCGGGGGCAAGTACACCTACAATGAGCAGTTCTTC,CASSSSRGGKYTYNEQFF
NA,TRBJ2-7,TRBV19,NA,TGTGCCAGTAGTATAGGTCTGGAGCCCTACGAGCAGTACTTC,CASSIGLEPYEQYF
NA,TRBJ1-1,TRBV27,once,TGTGCCAGCAGGACCGACCCCAGGGGGAACACTGAAGCTTTCTTT,CASRTDPRGNTEAFF
TRBD1,TRBJ1-2,TRBV28,NA,TGTGCCAGCAGTTTCCCGGTAACAGGGGATGGCTACACCTTC,CASSFPVTGDGYTF
NA,TRBJ1-5,TRBV6-2/TRBV6-3,NA,TGTGCCAGCAGTTACCTACAGTCAGAACCTAGCAATCAGCCCCAGCATTTT,CASSYLQSEPSNQPQHF
TRBD1,TRBJ2-1,TRBV7-2,NA,TGTGCCAGCAGCTACACTAGGGGGCTTAGCAATGAGCAGTTCTTC,CASSYTRGLSNEQFF
NA,TRBJ1-5,TRBV15,NA,TGTGCCACCAGCACCGGTCCCCCCTTTCGGCAGCCCCAGCATTTT,CATSTGPPFRQPQHF
TRBD1,TRBJ2-7,TRBV7-2,NA,TGTGCCAGCAGCTCGATGGACAGGGTCCACGAGCAGTACTTC,CASSSMDRVHEQYF
NA,TRBJ2-7,TRBV19,NA,TGTGCCTCAAGGAGGGCACCTCTCTACGAGCAGTACTTC,CASRRAPLYEQYF
NA,TRBJ1-1,TRBV15,NA,TGTGCCACCAGCAGAGATATCGGACAGCTCGACACTGAAGCTTTCTTT,CATSRDIGQLDTEAFF
TRBD2,TRBJ2-1,TRBV19,NA,TGTGCCAGTAGTCTGGCGGGAGTGGATGAGCAGTTCTTC,CASSLAGVDEQFF
NA,TRBJ1-4,TRBV27,NA,TGTGCCAGCAGTTTTCTGGCAGGGAAGGGAGGAAAACTGTTTTTT,CASSFLAGKGGKLFF
NA,TRBJ1-1,TRBV29-1,NA,TGCAGCGTTGCAAAGAACACTGAAGCTTTCTTT,CSVAKNTEAFF
TRBD1,TRBJ2-4,TRBV7-2,NA,TGTGCCAGCAGCTTAAGACAGGGGATAGCCAAAAACATTCAGTACTTC,CASSLRQGIAKNIQYF
NA,TRBJ1-1,TRBV5-1,NA,TGCGCCAGCAGCTTGGCCCGGGGTTCTGAAGCTTTCTTT,CASSLARGSEAFF
TRBD1,TRBJ1-3,TRBV19,NA,TGTGCCAGTAGTCCAAGGACAGGGGCTGGAAACACCATATATTTT,CASSPRTGAGNTIYF
TRBD1,TRBJ1-1,TRBV7-9,NA,TGTGCCAGCAGCGTGAGGGACAGGAACACTGAAGCTTTCTTT,CASSVRDRNTEAFF
NA,TRBJ2-6,TRBV7-3,NA,TGTGCCAGCAGCTTACGGGCAGGGGGGATCTCTGGGGCCAACGTCCTGACTTTC,CASSLRAGGISGANVLTF
NA,TRBJ2-3,TRBV6-1,NA,TGTGCCAGCAGTGAAGTAGCCATGGGCACAGATACGCAGTATTTT,CASSEVAMGTDTQYF
TRBD2,TRBJ2-7,TRBV19,NA,TGTGCCAGTAGTATTAGGTCGGGAGGGAGTTACGAGCAGTACTTC,CASSIRSGGSYEQYF
NA,TRBJ1-5,TRBV9,NA,TGTGCCAGCAGCTCAAGCCCTCATCAGCCCCAGCATTTT,CASSSSPHQPQHF
NA,TRBJ1-5,TRBV4-1,NA,TGCGCCAGCAGCCACGATGGCCTGATACAGCCCCAGCATTTT,CASSHDGLIQPQHF
NA,TRBJ2-3,TRBV4-1,NA,TGCGCCAGCAGCCAAGAACGGAGCACAGATACGCAGTATTTT,CASSQERSTDTQYF
NA,TRBJ1-1,TRBV7-9,once,TGTGCCAGCAGCTTTCCCAGGGACTTCGGGGTCTTGAACACTGAAGCTTTCTTT,CASSFPRDFGVLNTEAFF
TRBD1,TRBJ1-4,TRBV28,once,TGTGCCAGCAGTTTACAGGGGGCCTATAAACGGAGGGAAAAACTGTTTTTT,CASSLQGAYKRREKLFF
NA,TRBJ2-2,TRBV5-1,once,TGCGCCAGCAGCTTGCAGGGGAACTCGAACACCGGGGAGCTGTTTTTT,CASSLQGNSNTGELFF
NA,TRBJ1-1,TRBV29-1,NA,TGCAGCGTGGAACCACAGGGAACTGAAGCTTTCTTT,CSVEPQGTEAFF
NA,TRBJ1-2,TRBV9,NA,TGTGCCAGCAGCCCGGTTTCAGGCTATGGCTACACCTTC,CASSPVSGYGYTF
NA,TRBJ1-1,TRBV5-1,NA,TGCGCCAGCAGCTTGGCTTCGGGGACTGAAGCTTTCTTT,CASSLASGTEAFF
NA,TRBJ2-1,TRBV28,NA,TGTGCCAGCAGTTTAATTGGGGGGAGGAATGAGCAGTTCTTC,CASSLIGGRNEQFF
NA,TRBJ1-5,TRBV7-9,NA,TGTGCCAGCAGCATTTTAAATCAGCCCCAGCATTTT,CASSILNQPQHF